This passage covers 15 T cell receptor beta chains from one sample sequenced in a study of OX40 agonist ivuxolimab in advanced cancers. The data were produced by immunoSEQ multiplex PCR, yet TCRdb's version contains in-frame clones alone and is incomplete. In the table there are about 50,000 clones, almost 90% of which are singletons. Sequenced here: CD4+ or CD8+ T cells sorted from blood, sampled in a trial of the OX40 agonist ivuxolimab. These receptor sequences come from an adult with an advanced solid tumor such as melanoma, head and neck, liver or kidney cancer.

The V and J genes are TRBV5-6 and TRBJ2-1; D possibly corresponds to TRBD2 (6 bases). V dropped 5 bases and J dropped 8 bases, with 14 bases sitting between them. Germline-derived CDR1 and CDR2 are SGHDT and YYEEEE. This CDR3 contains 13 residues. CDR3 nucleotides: TGTGCCAGCAGGAGGGTCGGGGGTCATGAGCAGTTCTTC. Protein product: CASRRVGGHEQFF.

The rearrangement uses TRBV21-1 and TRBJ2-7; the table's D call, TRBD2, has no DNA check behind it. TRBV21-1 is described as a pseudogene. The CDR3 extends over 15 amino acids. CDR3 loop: CASSKGLVVVYEQYF. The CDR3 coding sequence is TGTGCCAGCAGCAAAGGACTAGTGGTAGTCTACGAGCAGTACTTC.

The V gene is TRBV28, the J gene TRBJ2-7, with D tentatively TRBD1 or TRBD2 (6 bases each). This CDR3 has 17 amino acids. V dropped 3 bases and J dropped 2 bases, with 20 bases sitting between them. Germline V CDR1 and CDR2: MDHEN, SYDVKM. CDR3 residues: CASSFLGMWGAPYEQYF. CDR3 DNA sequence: TGTGCCAGCAGTTTCTTAGGCATGTGGGGGGCGCCCTACGAGCAGTACTTC.

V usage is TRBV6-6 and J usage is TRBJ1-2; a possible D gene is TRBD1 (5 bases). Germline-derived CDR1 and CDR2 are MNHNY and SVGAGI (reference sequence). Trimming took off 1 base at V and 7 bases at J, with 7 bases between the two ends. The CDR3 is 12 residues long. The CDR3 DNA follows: TGTGCCAGCAGTTACTGGGGGGTTGGCTACACCTTC. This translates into CASSYWGVGYTF.

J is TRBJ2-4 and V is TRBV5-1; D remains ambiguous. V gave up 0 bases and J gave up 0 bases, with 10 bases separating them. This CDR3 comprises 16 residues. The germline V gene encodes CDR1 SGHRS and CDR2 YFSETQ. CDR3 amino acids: CASSLERAVAKNIQYF. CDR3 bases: TGCGCCAGCAGCTTGGAAAGGGCCGTAGCCAAAAACATTCAGTACTTC.

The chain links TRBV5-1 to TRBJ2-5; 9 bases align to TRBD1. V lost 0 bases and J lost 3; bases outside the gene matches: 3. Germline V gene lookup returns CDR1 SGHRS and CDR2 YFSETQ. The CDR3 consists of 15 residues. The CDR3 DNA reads TGCGCCAGCAGCTTGGGACAGGGGGTCAAAGAGACCCAGTACTTC. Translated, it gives CASSLGQGVKETQYF.

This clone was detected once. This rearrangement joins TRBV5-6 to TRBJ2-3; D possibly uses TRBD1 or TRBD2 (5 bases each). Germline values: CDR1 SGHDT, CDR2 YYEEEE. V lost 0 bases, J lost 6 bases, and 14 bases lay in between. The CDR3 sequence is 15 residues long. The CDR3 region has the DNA TGTGCCAGCAGCTTGGAACAGAGGGGAATTGATACGCAGTATTTT. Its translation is CASSLEQRGIDTQYF.

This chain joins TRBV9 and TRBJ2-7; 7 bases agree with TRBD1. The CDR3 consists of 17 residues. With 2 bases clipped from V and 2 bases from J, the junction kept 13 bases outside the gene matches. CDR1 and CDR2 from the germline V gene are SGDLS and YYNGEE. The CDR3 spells CASSVFLWGQGAYEQYF. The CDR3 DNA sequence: TGTGCCAGCAGCGTCTTTTTATGGGGTCAGGGGGCCTACGAGCAGTACTTC.

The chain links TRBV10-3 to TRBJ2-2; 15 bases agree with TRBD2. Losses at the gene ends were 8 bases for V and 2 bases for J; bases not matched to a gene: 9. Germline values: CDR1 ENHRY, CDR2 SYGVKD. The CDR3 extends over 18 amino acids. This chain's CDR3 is CAIGRTSGRAGNTGELFF. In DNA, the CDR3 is TGTGCCATCGGAAGGACTAGCGGGAGGGCCGGCAACACCGGGGAGCTGTTTTTT.

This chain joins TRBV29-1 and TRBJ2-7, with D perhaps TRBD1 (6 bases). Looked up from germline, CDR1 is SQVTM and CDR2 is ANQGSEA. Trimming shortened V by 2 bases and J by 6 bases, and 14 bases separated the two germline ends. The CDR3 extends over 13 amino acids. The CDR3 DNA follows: TGCAGCGTTGAACTGGGTGCAGGGGCCGAGCAGTACTTC. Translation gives CSVELGAGAEQYF.

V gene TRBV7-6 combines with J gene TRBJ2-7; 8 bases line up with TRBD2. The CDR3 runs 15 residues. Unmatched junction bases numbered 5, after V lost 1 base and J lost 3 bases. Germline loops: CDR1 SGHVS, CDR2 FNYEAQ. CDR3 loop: CASSLGFLAGYEQYF. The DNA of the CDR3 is TGTGCCAGCAGCTTAGGTTTTCTAGCGGGCTACGAGCAGTACTTC.

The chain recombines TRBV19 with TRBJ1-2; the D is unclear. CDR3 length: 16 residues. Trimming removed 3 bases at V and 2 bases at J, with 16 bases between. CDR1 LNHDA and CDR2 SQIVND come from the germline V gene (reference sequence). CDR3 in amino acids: CASSILGSFSNYGYTF. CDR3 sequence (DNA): TGTGCCAGTAGTATTCTCGGGAGTTTTTCCAACTATGGCTACACCTTC.

CDR3 nucleotides: TGTGCCAGCAGTTTACCCGGACAAGGACGGAATCAGCCCCAGCATTTT. It translates to CASSLPGQGRNQPQHF. V and J are TRBV28 and TRBJ1-5; weak D call: TRBD1 (5 bases). V lost 2 bases to trimming and J lost 4 bases, with 15 bases between them. The CDR3 extends over 16 amino acids. CDR1 MDHEN and CDR2 SYDVKM come from the germline V gene.

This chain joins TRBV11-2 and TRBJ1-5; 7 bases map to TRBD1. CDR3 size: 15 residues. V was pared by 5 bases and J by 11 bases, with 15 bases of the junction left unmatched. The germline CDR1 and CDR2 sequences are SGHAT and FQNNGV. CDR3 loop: CASSKRQGVRQTQHF. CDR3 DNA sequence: TGTGCCAGCAGCAAACGACAGGGTGTGAGACAAACCCAGCATTTT. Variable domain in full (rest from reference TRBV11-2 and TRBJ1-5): EAGVAQSPRYKIIEKRQSVAFWCNPISGHATLYWYQQILGQGPKLLIQFQNNGVVDDSQLPKDRFSAERLKGVDSTLKIQPAKLEDSAVYLCASSKRQGVRQTQHFGDGTRLSIL.

CDR3 in DNA: TGTGCCAGCAGCTTAGACAACTATGGCTACACCTTC. Translating it yields CASSLDNYGYTF. This chain connects TRBV11-2 to TRBJ1-2; unclear D gene. V was trimmed by 0 bases and J by 2 bases, leaving 1 base between them. CDR3 length: 12 residues. CDR1 is SGHAT and CDR2 is FQNNGV in the germline V gene.